This T cell receptor (beta chain) originates from a study of blood T cells in healthy people across ages. The authors ran a second PCR of about 6 to 11 cycles using a sample-barcoded 5' primer and a J-beta primer mix. TCRdb re-derived calls from the 5' RACE reads in MiXCR, one entry per CDR3 protein. Of fewer than 2,000,000 distinct CDR3 sequences detected, 30% to 40% appear once; the ten largest clones hold 23%. With 2 bases removed from V and 6 bases from J, the gap between germline ends came to 10 bases. The CDR3 extends over 14 amino acids. Germline lookup yields CDR1 LGHNA and CDR2 YSLEER. Study outcomes and limitations: Age showed a roughly linear inverse relationship with TCR beta diversity per million T cells.

This clonotype has only a few counts. Its specificity is unknown. The clonotype was recovered from a human donor in good health. Sample: blood. The chain uses TRBV4-3 and TRBJ2-2; the D gene is possibly TRBD1 (6 bases). This CDR3 is CASSQRTGSGELFF. The CDR3 region has the DNA TGCGCCAGCAGCCAAAGAACAGGGTCCGGGGAGCTGTTTTTT.